A selection of T cell receptor beta chains follows, all from one sample in a study of control samples from healthy donors and cancer patients. Repertoires were generated with immunoSEQ multiplex PCR, while TCRdb's copy carries only in-frame clones and drops some. Here the sample spans about 140,000 clones, around 90% being singletons. Input material: blood. The receptors here all came from a young man in good health. Each CDR3 is given with its conserved first and last residue. The D gene is left open where the match is weak.

d_call j_call v_call cdr3_aa
. TRBJ2-7 TRBV9 CASSPPPTGNDSYEQYF
. TRBJ1-2 TRBV6-5 CASSYYGGYGYTF
. TRBJ1-3 TRBV6-5 CATIPFSGNTIYF
. TRBJ2-7 TRBV21-1 CASSKVVARSTSYEQYF
TRBD1 TRBJ1-3 TRBV14 CASSRDRGIGNTIYF
. TRBJ2-6 TRBV19 CASSISVGSGANVLTF
. TRBJ1-1 TRBV2 CASSGDIKSAFF
. TRBJ1-5 TRBV19 CASSIQGTVNQPQHF
TRBD1 TRBJ1-5 TRBV19 CASSIVARGLNQPQHF
TRBD1 TRBJ1-2 TRBV28 CASSVTGGSPPNYGYTF
TRBD1 TRBJ2-7 TRBV7-2 CASSLGQEPYEQYF
. TRBJ1-1 TRBV10-3 CAIRFMDSLNTEAFF
. TRBJ1-2 TRBV3-1/TRBV3-2 CASSQGFPGGYTF
TRBD1 TRBJ2-7 TRBV7-3 CASSMGQGNEQYF
. TRBJ1-1 TRBV7-8 CASSFGLKVNTEAFF
. TRBJ2-5 TRBV7-9 CASSLGTGETQYF
TRBD1 TRBJ2-5 TRBV13 CASSRQGSSETQYF
. TRBJ1-1 TRBV2 CASRGFGGYTEAFF
TRBD1 TRBJ1-2 TRBV28 CASGTWTGSDGYTF
. TRBJ2-2 TRBV3-1/TRBV3-2 CASSQGIPGLNTGELFF
. TRBJ1-4 TRBV2 CASSAGRSNEKLFF
TRBD2 TRBJ2-4 TRBV7-2 CASSLALAGGPDKNIQYF
. TRBJ2-2 TRBV30 CAWSGGRPGTGELFF
. TRBJ1-1 TRBV30 CAWSVHAGRGEAFF
. TRBJ2-2 TRBV12-3/TRBV12-4 CASSSSTGELFF
TRBD1 TRBJ2-5 TRBV14 CASSPRTGVGRNGETQYF
TRBD1 TRBJ2-7 TRBV2 CASTPGQGSYEQYF
. TRBJ2-7 TRBV29-1 CSVRARLSYEQYF
. TRBJ1-1 TRBV19 CASTQGPSPGTEAFF